A single sample gave rise to the 16 T cell receptor beta chains below, sequenced in a study of OX40 agonist ivuxolimab in advanced cancers. Assay used: immunoSEQ multiplex PCR; TCRdb lists only in-frame clones, some missing. This repertoire shows about 89,000 clones, about 88% found once; its top ten account for about 0.31%. The source was CD4+ or CD8+ T cells sorted from blood, collected in a trial of the OX40 agonist ivuxolimab. The receptors were gathered from an adult with an advanced solid tumor such as melanoma, head and neck, liver or kidney cancer.

The chain combines TRBV6-5 with TRBJ2-7; the match to TRBD1 covers 8 bases. J gave up 2 bases and V 2 bases, and 5 bases lay outside the gene matches. The CDR3 is 15 amino acids. Per germline, CDR1 MNHEY and CDR2 SVGAGI. CDR3 nucleotide sequence: TGTGCCAGCAGTTACACCGGGACAGGTCCCTACGAGCAGTACTTC. Translation: CASSYTGTGPYEQYF.

The chain couples TRBV6-1 to TRBJ2-5; no reliable D call. Trimming stripped 2 bases from V and 4 bases from J, with 14 bases between. The CDR3 loop spans 15 amino acids. In germline, CDR1 is MNHNS, CDR2 SASEGT. The CDR3, as DNA: TGTGCCAGCAGTGAATCATACTTGAATGGAGAGACCCAGTACTTC. Protein sequence: CASSESYLNGETQYF.

This chain joins TRBV25-1 and TRBJ1-3, with no clear D. The length of the CDR3 is 13 residues. CDR1 and CDR2 (germline): MGHDK, SYGVNS. Trimming shortened V by 4 bases and J by 4 bases, and 8 bases separated the two germline ends. The CDR3 DNA is TGTGCCAGCAGTGCTGTACAGGGAAACACCATATATTTT. Its translation is CASSAVQGNTIYF.

CDR3 in DNA: TGCAGCGTTGTAGCGGGGGGCCACGGTGGCTACACCTTC. Amino acid sequence: CSVVAGGHGGYTF. J is TRBJ1-2 and V is TRBV29-1; a weak D match, TRBD1 (6 bases). With 4 bases removed from V and 7 bases from J, the gap between germline ends came to 16 bases. Germline V CDR1 and CDR2: SQVTM, ANQGSEA. The CDR3 is 13 amino acids. Supplemented by reference TRBV29-1 and TRBJ1-2, the full variable domain reads SAVISQKPSRDICQRGTSLTIQCQVDSQVTMMFWYRQQPGQSLTLIATANQGSEATYESGFVIDKFPISRPNLTFSTLTVSNMSPEDSSIYLCSVVAGGHGGYTFGSGTRLTVV.

The rearrangement links TRBV6-6 to TRBJ2-5; D not resolved. The CDR3 runs to 13 residues. Between the trimmed V and J ends, which lost 5 bases and 1 base, there was a span of 8 bases. Germline V CDR1 and CDR2: MNHNY, SVGAGI (reference sequence). The CDR3 DNA reads TGTGCCAGCAGTGGGTGGACCCAAGAGACCCAGTACTTC. This encodes CASSGWTQETQYF.

This clone was seen once. This sequence joins TRBV6-5 and TRBJ2-7; 9 bases fit TRBD1. The CDR3 is 15 residues long. The V segment lost 6 bases and the J segment 3 bases; nucleotides outside the gene matches: 9. The V gene's germline CDR1 is MNHEY and CDR2 SVGAGI. CDR3 amino acids: CASSHGTGILYEQYF. CDR3 coding DNA: TGTGCCAGCAGCCACGGGACAGGGATTCTCTACGAGCAGTACTTC.

This chain links TRBV2 with TRBJ1-1; D possibly corresponds to TRBD1 (5 bases). The ends were cut back, 5 bases at V and 1 base at J, with 11 bases in the middle. Germline CDR1 reads SNHLY; CDR2 reads FYNNEI. The CDR3 is 14 amino acids. The CDR3 is CASSFSGQNTEAFF. In DNA form, the CDR3 reads TGTGCCAGCAGTTTTTCAGGGCAGAACACTGAAGCTTTCTTT. Full variable domain (remainder filled in from reference TRBV2 and TRBJ1-1): EPEVTQTPSHQVTQMGQEVILRCVPISNHLYFYWYRQILGQKVEFLVSFYNNEISEKSEIFDDQFSVERPDGSNFTLKIRSTKLEDSAMYFCASSFSGQNTEAFFGQGTRLTVV.

In DNA form, the CDR3 reads TGTGCCTGGAACGAGGTAACCGGACAGCCCAATCAGCCCCAGCATTTT. This codes for CAWNEVTGQPNQPQHF. The chain employs TRBV30 and TRBJ1-5; perhaps TRBD1 as D (6 bases). Trimming left V 4 bases short and J 3 bases short, with 19 bases between. CDR3 length equals 16 residues. Germline values: CDR1 GTSNPN, CDR2 SVGIG (reference sequence).

The chain combines TRBV7-9 with TRBJ2-6; the D gene is possibly TRBD2 (5 bases). The CDR3 runs 15 residues. The V and J ends lost 3 bases and 0 bases respectively, with 6 bases between them. Germline V gene sequence: CDR1 SEHNR, CDR2 FQNEAQ (reference sequence). CDR3: CASSFTSSGANVLTF. CDR3 bases: TGTGCCAGCAGCTTTACTAGCTCTGGGGCCAACGTCCTGACTTTC.

The CDR3 loop reads CASSVGVDSGNTIYF. The CDR3 DNA reads TGTGCCAGCAGCGTAGGGGTAGATTCTGGAAACACCATATATTTT. This chain joins TRBV9 and TRBJ1-3; D is uncertain. V lost 0 bases and J 1 base, leaving 8 bases between the germline ends. CDR3 length: 15 amino acids. From germline, CDR1 is SGDLS and CDR2 YYNGEE.

The CDR3 loop is CASSSDGLAGQPQHF. DNA of the CDR3: TGTGCCAGCAGCAGTGACGGGTTAGCAGGTCAGCCCCAGCATTTT. This chain uses TRBV5-4 with TRBJ1-5; D gene ambiguous. From germline, CDR1 is SGHNT and CDR2 YYREEE (reference sequence). The CDR3 totals 15 residues. The germline V and J ends were trimmed by 4 bases and 6 bases, with 17 bases remaining between them.

The CDR3 here is CASSEGRQETQYF. The CDR3 coding sequence is TGCGCCAGCAGTGAGGGGAGGCAAGAGACCCAGTACTTC. The chain joins TRBV10-2 to TRBJ2-5; perhaps TRBD2 as D (6 bases). Trimming shortened V by 2 bases and J by 2 bases, and 6 bases separated the two germline ends. This CDR3 comprises 13 residues. Germline V gene data show CDR1 as WSHSY and CDR2 as SAAADI.

V and J are TRBV19 and TRBJ2-1; 12 positions match TRBD1. This CDR3 region has 16 residues. Trimming removed 7 bases from V and 7 bases from J; junction bases left unmatched: 11. Germline V lookup: CDR1 LNHDA, CDR2 SQIVND (reference sequence). CDR3 region: CASTRTGTGGSNEQFF. The CDR3 bases are TGTGCCAGTACTAGAACCGGGACAGGGGGCTCAAATGAGCAGTTCTTC.

This chain uses TRBV9 with TRBJ1-6; TRBD1 is a possible D gene (6 bases). This CDR3 region has 15 residues. Germline lookup yields CDR1 SGDLS and CDR2 YYNGEE. The V gene lost 3 bases and the J gene lost 8 bases, with 15 bases spanning the gap. The CDR3 is CASSAQGKGDSPLHF. DNA for the CDR3: TGTGCCAGCAGCGCCCAGGGAAAGGGGGATTCACCCCTCCACTTT.

V usage is TRBV27 and J usage is TRBJ1-6; D not resolved. The V end lost 2 bases, the J end lost 4 bases, and 6 bases lay between the germline ends. Germline V CDR1 and CDR2: MNHEY, SMNVEV (reference sequence). The CDR3 length is 14 residues. CDR3 region: CASSLPGYNSPLHF. In DNA, the CDR3 is TGTGCCAGCAGTTTACCCGGGTATAATTCACCCCTCCACTTT.

This clone was seen a few times. The J gene is TRBJ1-5, the V gene TRBV6-5, with D perhaps TRBD1 (5 bases). Germline V gene lookup returns CDR1 MNHEY and CDR2 SVGAGI. This CDR3 region has 14 residues. V gave up 4 bases and J gave up 1 base, with 8 bases separating them. CDR3 loop: CASSSGKSNQPQHF. As DNA, the CDR3 is TGTGCCAGCAGTTCAGGGAAAAGCAATCAGCCCCAGCATTTT.